This T cell receptor (beta chain) was sequenced in a study of CD8 T cells in Susac syndrome. RNA totalling about 0.5 to 1 ug underwent reverse transcription with random hexamers. An immunoSEQ multiplex PCR generated amplified TCR beta CDR3 products spanning 54 Vbeta and 13 Jbeta. From the immunoSEQ multiplex PCR reads, TCRdb called clonotypes with MiXCR, one entry per CDR3 protein. Among 150,000 or so distinct CDR3 sequences listed, about 93% were seen once. This CDR3 region has 14 residues. Germline lookup yields CDR1 MDHEN and CDR2 SYDVKM. V was pared by 6 bases and J by 0 bases, with 10 bases between. CD8+ and CD4+ T cells circulating in blood were sequenced for TCR beta. The table lists this clonotype with a count of one.

The receptor's source is a human donor in good health. The sequenced sample consisted of CD4+ T cells from PBMCs. J is TRBJ2-3 and V is TRBV28, with D uncertain. CDR3 amino acids: CASRGSISTDTQYF. The DNA of the CDR3 is TGTGCCAGCAGGGGGTCAATAAGCACAGATACGCAGTATTTT. Complete variable domain (other parts from reference TRBV28 and TRBJ2-3): DVKVTQSSRYLVKRTGEKVFLECVQDMDHENMFWYRQDPGLGLRLIYFSYDVKMKEKGDIPEGYSVSREKKERFSLILESASTNQTSMYLCASRGSISTDTQYFGPGTRLTVL.